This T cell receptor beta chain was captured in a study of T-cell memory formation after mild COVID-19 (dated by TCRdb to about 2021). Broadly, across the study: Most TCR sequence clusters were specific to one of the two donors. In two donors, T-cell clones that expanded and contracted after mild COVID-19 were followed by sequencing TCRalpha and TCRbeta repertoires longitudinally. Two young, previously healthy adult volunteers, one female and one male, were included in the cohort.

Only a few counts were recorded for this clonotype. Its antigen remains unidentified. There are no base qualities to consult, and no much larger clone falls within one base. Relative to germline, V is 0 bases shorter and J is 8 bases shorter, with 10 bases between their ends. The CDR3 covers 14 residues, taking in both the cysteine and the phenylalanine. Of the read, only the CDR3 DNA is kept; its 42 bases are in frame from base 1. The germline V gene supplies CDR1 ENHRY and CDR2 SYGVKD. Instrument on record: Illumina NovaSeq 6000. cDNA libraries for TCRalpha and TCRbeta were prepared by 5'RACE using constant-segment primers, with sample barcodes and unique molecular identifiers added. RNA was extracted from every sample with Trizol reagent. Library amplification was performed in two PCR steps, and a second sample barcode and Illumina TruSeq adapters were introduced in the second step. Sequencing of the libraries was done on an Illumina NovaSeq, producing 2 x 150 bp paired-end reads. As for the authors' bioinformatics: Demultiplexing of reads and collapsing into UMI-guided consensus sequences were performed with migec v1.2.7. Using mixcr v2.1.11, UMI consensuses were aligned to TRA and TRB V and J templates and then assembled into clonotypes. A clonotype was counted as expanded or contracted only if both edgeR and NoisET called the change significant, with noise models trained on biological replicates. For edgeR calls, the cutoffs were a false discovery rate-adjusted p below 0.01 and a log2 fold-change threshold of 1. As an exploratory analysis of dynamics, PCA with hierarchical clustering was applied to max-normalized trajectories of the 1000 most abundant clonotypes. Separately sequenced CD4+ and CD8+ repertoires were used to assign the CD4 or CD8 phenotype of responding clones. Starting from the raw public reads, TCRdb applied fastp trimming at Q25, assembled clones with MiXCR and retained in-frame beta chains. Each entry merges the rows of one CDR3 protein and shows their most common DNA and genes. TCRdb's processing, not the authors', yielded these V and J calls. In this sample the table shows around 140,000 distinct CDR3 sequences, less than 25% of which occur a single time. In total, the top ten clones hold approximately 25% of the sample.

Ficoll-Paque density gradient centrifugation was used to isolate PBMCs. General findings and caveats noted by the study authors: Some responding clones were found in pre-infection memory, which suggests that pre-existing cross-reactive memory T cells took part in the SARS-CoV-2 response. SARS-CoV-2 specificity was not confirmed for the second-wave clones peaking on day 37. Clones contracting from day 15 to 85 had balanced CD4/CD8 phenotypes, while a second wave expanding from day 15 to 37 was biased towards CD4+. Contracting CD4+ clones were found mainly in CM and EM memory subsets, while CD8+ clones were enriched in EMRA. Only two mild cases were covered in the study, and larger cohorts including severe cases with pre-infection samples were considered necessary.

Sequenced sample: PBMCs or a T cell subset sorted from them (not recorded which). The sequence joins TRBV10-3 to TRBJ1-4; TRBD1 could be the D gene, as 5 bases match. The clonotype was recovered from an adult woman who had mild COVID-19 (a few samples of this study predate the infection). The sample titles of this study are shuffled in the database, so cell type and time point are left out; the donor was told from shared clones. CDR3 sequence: CAISESGAGEKLFF. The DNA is TGTGCCATCAGTGAGTCAGGAGCAGGGGAAAAACTGTTTTTT.